This T cell receptor (beta chain) was captured by sequencing in a study of human T cells and chemical hapten exposure. Trimming left V 6 bases short and J 4 bases short, with 16 bases between. The CDR3 sequence is 16 residues long. Germline CDR1 and CDR2: SNHLY and FYNNEI. The sample's time point: pre-sensitization, week 0. Regarding treatment: therapeutic diphenylcyclopropenone sensitization with weekly scalp DPC. Each CDR3 protein is one row after TCRdb ran MiXCR on the RACE reads. This table holds roughly 250,000 distinct CDR3 sequences, approximately 8.4% found once. This clonotype was counted only a few times.

The clonotype originates from a woman between 40 and 55 years old with alopecia areata. Some clones in this sample may be carry-over from other donors' samples. The chain carries TRBV2 and TRBJ1-6; perhaps TRBD1 as D (6 bases). Sequencing was performed on whole blood, taken in connection with sensitization to the hapten diphenylcyclopropenone (DPC). The CDR3 DNA follows: TGTGCCAGCAGCCCCCAGGGACACAGATATAATTCACCCCTCCACTTT. Amino acid sequence: CASSPQGHRYNSPLHF.